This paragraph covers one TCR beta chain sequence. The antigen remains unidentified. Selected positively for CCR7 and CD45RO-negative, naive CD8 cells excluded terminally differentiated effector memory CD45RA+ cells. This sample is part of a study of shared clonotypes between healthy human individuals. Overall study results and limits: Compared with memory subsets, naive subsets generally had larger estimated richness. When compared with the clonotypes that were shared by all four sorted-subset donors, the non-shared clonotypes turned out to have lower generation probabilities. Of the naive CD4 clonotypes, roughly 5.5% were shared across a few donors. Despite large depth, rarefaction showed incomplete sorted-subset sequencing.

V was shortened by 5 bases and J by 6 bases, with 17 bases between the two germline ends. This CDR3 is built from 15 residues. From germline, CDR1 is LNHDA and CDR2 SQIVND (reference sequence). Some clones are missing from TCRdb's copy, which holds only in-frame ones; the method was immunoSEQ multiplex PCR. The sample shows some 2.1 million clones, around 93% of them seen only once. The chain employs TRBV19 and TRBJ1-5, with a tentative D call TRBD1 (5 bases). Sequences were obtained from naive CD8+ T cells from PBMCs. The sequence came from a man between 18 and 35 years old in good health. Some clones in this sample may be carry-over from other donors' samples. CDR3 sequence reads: CASSEEVGGPQPQHF. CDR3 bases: TGTGCCAGTAGTGAGGAGGTGGGGGGTCCTCAGCCCCAGCATTTT.